What follows are 21 T cell receptor beta chains derived from one specimen sequenced in a study of T cells in localized non-small cell lung cancer. Generated by immunoSEQ multiplex PCR, the TCRdb table keeps only in-frame clones and is missing some. Of over 15,000 clones in the sample, approximately 89% were seen once. The specimen comprised peripheral blood mononuclear cells, sampled before any cancer treatment. The receptors here all came from a male donor at least 60 years old with stage II lung adenocarcinoma.

The genes are TRBV7-9 and TRBJ1-1; D remains ambiguous. CDR3 size: 14 residues. V gave up 4 bases and J gave up 1 base, with 10 bases separating them. Germline V gene lookup returns CDR1 SEHNR and CDR2 FQNEAQ (reference sequence). The CDR3 is CASSSTLPNTEAFF. The CDR3, as DNA: TGTGCCAGCAGCTCCACTCTACCGAACACTGAAGCTTTCTTT.

This chain uses TRBV18 with TRBJ2-1; 11 positions match TRBD2. The CDR3 runs to 16 residues. Trimming took 1 base from V and 6 from J; bases not matched to a gene: 5. CDR1 KGHSH and CDR2 LQKENI come from the germline V gene. CDR3 DNA sequence: TGTGCCAGCTCACCACAGGGACTAGCGGTCGGCAATGAGCAGTTCTTC. Protein product: CASSPQGLAVGNEQFF.

The gene calls are TRBV4-2 and TRBJ2-2; D might be TRBD2 (6 bases). CDR1 is LGHNA, CDR2 YNFKEQ, per germline. This CDR3 has 16 residues. Between the trimmed V and J ends, which lost 1 base and 6 bases, there was a span of 15 bases. CDR3 residues: CASSQVSGRTAGELFF. DNA of the CDR3: TGTGCCAGCAGCCAAGTTTCCGGGAGAACAGCCGGGGAGCTGTTTTTT.

This clone was recorded once. This chain uses TRBV6-1 with TRBJ2-1, with TRBD2 matching over 10 bases. Germline V gene sequence: CDR1 MNHNS, CDR2 SASEGT. V gave up 4 bases and J gave up 10 bases; unmatched junction bases: 13. CDR3 length: 16 residues. This CDR3 is CASSAYLAGVLDEQFF. The CDR3 nucleotides read TGTGCCAGCAGTGCATATCTAGCGGGAGTCCTAGACGAGCAGTTCTTC.

This clone turned up a few times. V usage is TRBV11-2 and J usage is TRBJ2-7; unclear D gene. The germline gives CDR1 SGHAT, CDR2 FQNNGV. The CDR3 is made up of 13 amino acids. The V end lost 0 bases, the J end lost 4 bases, and 7 bases lay between the germline ends. This CDR3 reads CASSLERGYEQYF. The CDR3 DNA is TGTGCCAGCAGCTTAGAACGCGGATACGAGCAGTACTTC.

The chain links TRBV9 to TRBJ2-1; possibly TRBD1 or TRBD2 for D (6 bases each). Germline lookup yields CDR1 SGDLS and CDR2 YYNGEE. CDR3 length: 17 amino acids. Trimming left V 0 bases short and J 5 bases short, with 18 bases between. CDR3 DNA sequence: TGTGCCAGCAGCGTAGATCACAGGGTATGGGGGGACAATGAGCAGTTCTTC. Translation gives CASSVDHRVWGDNEQFF.

The chain employs TRBV27 and TRBJ1-1; 10 nucleotides agree with TRBD1. This CDR3 contains 15 residues. V shed 6 bases, J shed 1 base, and the junction held 5 bases outside the gene matches. Germline CDR1 reads MNHEY; CDR2 reads SMNVEV (reference sequence). The CDR3 is CASSRDRGANTEAFF. The CDR3 nucleotides read TGTGCCAGCAGCCGGGACAGGGGCGCGAACACTGAAGCTTTCTTT.

In its sample, this clone was seen a few times. The rearrangement uses TRBV5-1 and TRBJ2-7, with D uncertain. With 7 bases removed from V and 0 bases from J, the gap between germline ends came to 14 bases. The germline V gene encodes CDR1 SGHRS and CDR2 YFSETQ. This CDR3 comprises 14 residues. The CDR3, as DNA: TGCGCCAGCCGGATTAATCCAAGCTCCTACGAGCAGTACTTC. It codes for CASRINPSSYEQYF. Combining the CDR3 with reference TRBV5-1 and TRBJ2-7 gives the whole variable domain KAGVTQTPRYLIKTRGQQVTLSCSPISGHRSVSWYQQTPGQGLQFLFEYFSETQRNKGNFPGRFSGRQFSNSRSEMNVSTLELGDSALYLCASRINPSSYEQYFGPGTRLTVT.

The chain couples TRBV6-6 to TRBJ1-3; no clear D gene. CDR1 and CDR2 (germline): MNHNY, SVGAGI (reference sequence). The ends were cut back, 8 bases at V and 0 bases at J, with 8 bases in the middle. The CDR3 extends over 13 amino acids. The chain's CDR3 is CASCLHSGNTIYF. The CDR3 coding sequence is TGTGCCAGCTGTCTCCACTCTGGAAACACCATATATTTT.

The rearrangement uses TRBV6-1 and TRBJ1-2; no definite D call. This CDR3 contains 13 residues. CDR1 is MNHNS, CDR2 SASEGT, per germline. The V gene lost 0 bases and the J gene lost 7 bases, with 9 bases spanning the gap. CDR3 nucleotides: TGTGCCAGCAGTGAAGCGAATGGACTTGGCTACACCTTC. Amino acid sequence: CASSEANGLGYTF.

Regarding this clone: Other DNA sequences in this sample translate to the same CDR3. The gene calls are TRBV28 and TRBJ2-5, with 9 bases identical to TRBD2. Germline V CDR1 and CDR2: MDHEN, SYDVKM. V lost 3 bases and J lost 4; bases outside the gene matches: 6. The CDR3 totals 15 residues. The CDR3 nucleotides are TGTGCCAGCAGTTTTGGCGGGAGGGGCCTAGAGACCCAGTACTTC. Protein sequence: CASSFGGRGLETQYF.

The rearrangement joins TRBV18 to TRBJ2-3, with 12 bases that match TRBD2. CDR3 length equals 17 residues. Germline V gene data show CDR1 as KGHSH and CDR2 as LQKENI. Losses at the gene ends were 3 bases for V and 4 bases for J; bases not matched to a gene: 8. Written as DNA, the CDR3 is TGTGCCAGCTCACCGACCCGACTAGCGGGAGATTCAGATACGCAGTATTTT. Translated: CASSPTRLAGDSDTQYF.

The V gene is TRBV9, the J gene TRBJ1-1, with D unclear. CDR1 SGDLS and CDR2 YYNGEE come from the germline V gene. This CDR3 region has 15 residues. The V and J ends lost 0 bases and 4 bases respectively, with 13 bases between them. The CDR3 loop reads CASSVGVEVGTEAFF. Written as DNA, the CDR3 is TGTGCCAGCAGCGTAGGAGTCGAAGTGGGCACTGAAGCTTTCTTT.

The chain links TRBV2 to TRBJ1-1, with a weak D call TRBD1 (6 bases). V dropped 10 bases and J dropped 3 bases, with 18 bases sitting between them. Per germline, CDR1 SNHLY and CDR2 FYNNEI. This CDR3 has 14 residues. The CDR3 loop reads CATEGGGLDTEAFF. The CDR3 region has the DNA TGTGCCACCGAGGGAGGGGGGCTGGACACTGAAGCTTTCTTT.

The table lists this clone with a count of one. The gene calls are TRBV6-6 and TRBJ1-1; 8 bases are shared with TRBD1. Germline V lookup: CDR1 MNHNY, CDR2 SVGAGI (reference sequence). Losses at the gene ends were 4 bases for V and 5 bases for J; bases not matched to a gene: 3. The CDR3 is 13 residues long. CDR3 sequence: CASSFQGATEAFF. The CDR3, as DNA: TGTGCCAGCAGTTTTCAGGGGGCTACTGAAGCTTTCTTT.

The rearrangement uses TRBV19 and TRBJ1-4; no definite D call. Germline V gene sequence: CDR1 LNHDA, CDR2 SQIVND (reference sequence). The length of the CDR3 is 14 residues. V was clipped by 5 bases and J by 8 bases, with 15 bases between them. The CDR3 DNA reads TGTGCCAGTAGTCCCCGACTCGGGCCCGAAAAACTGTTTTTT. This translates into CASSPRLGPEKLFF.

The rearrangement joins TRBV7-8 to TRBJ2-7; 8 nucleotides align to TRBD2. Germline V gene data show CDR1 as SGHVS and CDR2 as FQNEAQ. This CDR3 spans 14 amino acids. J lost 5 bases, V lost 2 bases, and 5 bases had no gene match. The CDR3 DNA sequence: TGTGCCAGCAGCTTAAGCAGCGGGAGCCACGAGCAGTACTTC. Residues: CASSLSSGSHEQYF. Complete variable domain (other parts from reference TRBV7-8 and TRBJ2-7): GAGVSQSPRYKVAKRGQDVALRCDPISGHVSLFWYQQALGQGPEFLTYFQNEAQLDKSGLPSDRFFAERPEGSVSTLKIQRTQQEDSAVYLCASSLSSGSHEQYFGPGTRLTVT.

The rearrangement links TRBV7-9 to TRBJ2-5; 7 positions agree with TRBD2. The CDR3 contains 14 residues. V lost 0 bases, J lost 4 bases, and 2 bases stayed unmatched. Looked up from germline, CDR1 is SEHNR and CDR2 is FQNEAQ (reference sequence). CDR3 DNA: TGTGCCAGCAGCTTAGCGATAGCGGGAGAGACCCAGTACTTC. As protein: CASSLAIAGETQYF.

This chain's CDR3 is CASSLVVDGNTEAFF. In DNA form, the CDR3 reads TGTGCCAGCAGCTTAGTTGTGGATGGGAACACTGAAGCTTTCTTT. The chain joins TRBV7-9 to TRBJ1-1, with no clear D. The CDR3 length is 15 residues. With 1 base removed from V and 1 base from J, the gap between germline ends came to 10 bases. Germline V CDR1 and CDR2: SEHNR, FQNEAQ (reference sequence).

The chain is built from TRBV5-1 and TRBJ2-1, with D hard to call. This CDR3 is built from 16 residues. The V gene lost 1 base and the J gene lost 6 bases, with 17 bases spanning the gap. Per germline, CDR1 SGHRS and CDR2 YFSETQ. The CDR3: CASSLTRVPTGNEQFF. Here the CDR3 DNA reads TGCGCCAGCAGCTTGACCCGGGTCCCTACGGGCAATGAGCAGTTCTTC.

The chain couples TRBV7-9 to TRBJ1-2; the D is unclear. This CDR3 has 13 residues. The V end was cut by 5 bases, the J end by 8 bases, with 15 bases between. The germline CDR1 and CDR2 sequences are SEHNR and FQNEAQ (reference sequence). Here the CDR3 reads CASSPGPKRGYTF. DNA for the CDR3: TGTGCCAGCAGCCCAGGACCCAAGAGGGGCTACACCTTC.